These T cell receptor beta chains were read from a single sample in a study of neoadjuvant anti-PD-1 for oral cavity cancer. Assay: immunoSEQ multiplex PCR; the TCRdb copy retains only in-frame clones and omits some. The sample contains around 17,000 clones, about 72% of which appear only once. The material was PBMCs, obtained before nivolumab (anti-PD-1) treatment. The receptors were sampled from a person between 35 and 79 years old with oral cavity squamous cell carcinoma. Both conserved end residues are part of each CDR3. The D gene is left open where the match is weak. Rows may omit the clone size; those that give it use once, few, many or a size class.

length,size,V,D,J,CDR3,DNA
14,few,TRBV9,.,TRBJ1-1,CASSAVSADTEAFF,TGTGCCAGCAGCGCCGTATCGGCAGACACTGAAGCTTTCTTT
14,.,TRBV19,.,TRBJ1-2,CASRSSGSMGGYTF,TGTGCCAGTAGGAGCAGTGGATCGATGGGTGGCTACACCTTC
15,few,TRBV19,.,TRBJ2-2,CASSREGENTGELFF,TGTGCCAGTAGTAGGGAGGGGGAAAACACCGGGGAGCTGTTTTTT
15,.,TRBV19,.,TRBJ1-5,CASTGRGMVDQPQHF,TGTGCCAGTACGGGAAGGGGTATGGTGGATCAGCCCCAGCATTTT
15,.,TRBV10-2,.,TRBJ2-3,CASTPVQYGTDTQYF,TGCGCCAGCACCCCCGTGCAATATGGCACAGATACGCAGTATTTT
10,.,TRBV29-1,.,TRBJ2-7,CSVGTYEQYF,TGCAGCGTTGGAACCTACGAGCAGTACTTC
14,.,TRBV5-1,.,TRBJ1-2,CASKGIGGDYGYTF,TGCGCCAGCAAAGGGATAGGGGGTGACTATGGCTACACCTTC
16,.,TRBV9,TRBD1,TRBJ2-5,CASSATDRVIQETQYF,TGTGCCAGCAGCGCTACCGACAGGGTGATACAAGAGACCCAGTACTTC
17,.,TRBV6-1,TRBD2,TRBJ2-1,CASSEGSGSPSYNEQFF,TGTGCCAGCAGTGAGGGTAGCGGGAGCCCCTCCTACAATGAGCAGTTCTTC
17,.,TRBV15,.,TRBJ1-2,CATSRVGGSESNYGYTF,TGTGCCACCAGCAGAGTTGGGGGCAGCGAATCAAACTATGGCTACACCTTC
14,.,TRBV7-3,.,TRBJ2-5,CASPGHLYQETQYF,TGTGCCAGCCCGGGACATCTGTACCAAGAGACCCAGTACTTC
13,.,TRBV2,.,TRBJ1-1,CASRAGRSTEAFF,TGTGCCAGCAGGGCAGGGCGTAGCACTGAAGCTTTCTTT
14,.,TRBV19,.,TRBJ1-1,CASGRDIYMAEAFF,TGTGCCAGTGGCCGGGACATCTATATGGCTGAAGCTTTCTTT
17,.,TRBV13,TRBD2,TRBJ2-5,CASSLVGLAGDQETQYF,TGTGCCAGCAGCTTAGTAGGGCTAGCGGGAGATCAAGAGACCCAGTACTTC
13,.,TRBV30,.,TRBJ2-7,CAWSGGSIYEQYF,TGTGCCTGGAGTGGGGGGAGTATCTACGAGCAGTACTTC
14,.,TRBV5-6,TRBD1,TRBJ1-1,CASSWDRGWTEAFF,TGTGCCAGCAGCTGGGACAGGGGATGGACTGAAGCTTTCTTT
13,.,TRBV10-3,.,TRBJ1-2,CAIRALQAYGYTF,TGTGCCATCCGGGCCCTGCAGGCCTATGGCTACACCTTC
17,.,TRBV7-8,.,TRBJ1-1,CASSSSPPQGLNTEAFF,TGTGCCAGCAGCTCGAGCCCTCCTCAGGGATTGAACACTGAAGCTTTCTTT
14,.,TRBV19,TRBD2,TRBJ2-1,CASSFERETNEQFF,TGTGCCAGTAGTTTCGAGCGGGAGACCAATGAGCAGTTCTTC
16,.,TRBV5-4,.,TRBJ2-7,CASSLGGSAGLSEQYF,TGTGCCAGCAGCTTGGGGGGGAGCGCCGGCCTAAGCGAGCAGTACTTC
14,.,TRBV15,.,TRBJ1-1,CATSRDQASLQAFF,TGTGCCACCAGCAGAGATCAGGCCAGTTTGCAAGCTTTCTTT
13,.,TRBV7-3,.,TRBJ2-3,CASSLKEQGTQYF,TGTGCCAGCAGCTTGAAGGAGCAGGGTACGCAGTATTTT
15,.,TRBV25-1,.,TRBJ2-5,CASSHPLGGQETQYF,TGTGCCAGCAGCCATCCCCTCGGGGGCCAAGAGACCCAGTACTTC
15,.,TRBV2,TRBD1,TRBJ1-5,CASTEEQGQGANEHF,TGTGCCAGCACCGAAGAGCAGGGACAGGGGGCGAATGAGCATTTT
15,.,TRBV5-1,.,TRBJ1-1,CASSLLGRGDTEAFF,TGCGCCAGCAGCTTGTTGGGGCGAGGGGACACTGAAGCTTTCTTT
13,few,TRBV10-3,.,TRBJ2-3,CAIRPDSTDTQYF,TGTGCCATCAGGCCGGACTCCACAGATACGCAGTATTTT
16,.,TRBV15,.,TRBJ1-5,CATSRVGNRNNQPQHF,TGTGCCACCAGCAGAGTGGGAAATAGGAACAATCAGCCCCAGCATTTT
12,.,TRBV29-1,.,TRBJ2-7,CSFRDGSYEQYF,TGCAGCTTCCGGGACGGTTCCTACGAGCAGTACTTC
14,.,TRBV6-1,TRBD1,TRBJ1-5,CASNPTGSNQPQHF,TGTGCCAGCAATCCGACAGGGAGCAATCAGCCCCAGCATTTT
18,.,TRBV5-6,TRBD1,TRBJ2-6,CASSLWGTGLSGANVLTF,TGTGCCAGCAGCTTGTGGGGGACAGGGCTCTCTGGGGCCAACGTCCTGACTTTC
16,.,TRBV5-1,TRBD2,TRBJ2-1,CASSLVGGARWDEQFF,TGCGCCAGCAGCTTGGTCGGGGGGGCCCGATGGGATGAGCAGTTCTTC
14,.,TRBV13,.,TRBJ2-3,CASSLGQPPDTQYF,TGTGCCAGCAGCTTAGGGCAGCCCCCAGATACGCAGTATTTT
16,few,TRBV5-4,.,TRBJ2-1,CASSLAGASSYNEQFF,TGTGCCAGCAGCTTGGCGGGGGCGAGCTCCTACAATGAGCAGTTCTTC
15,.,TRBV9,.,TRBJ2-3,CASSLSGTSTDTQYF,TGTGCCAGCAGCCTCAGCGGGACAAGCACAGATACGCAGTATTTT
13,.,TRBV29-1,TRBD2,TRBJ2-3,CSFSGTSTDTQYF,TGCAGCTTTAGCGGGACTAGCACAGATACGCAGTATTTT
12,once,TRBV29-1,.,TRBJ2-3,CSIEQGPNTQYF,TGCAGCATTGAACAGGGTCCAAATACGCAGTATTTT
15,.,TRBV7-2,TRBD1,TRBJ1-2,CASSGQGHLNYGYTF,TGTGCCAGCAGCGGACAGGGCCACCTTAACTATGGCTACACCTTC